This TCR beta chain was sequenced in a study of T cell responses to AZD1222 COVID-19 vaccine. The assay was immunoSEQ multiplex PCR, and TCRdb's table has in-frame clones only and misses some. The sample carries about 140,000 clones, roughly 92% recorded once. Germline assignment: CDR1 SGHAT and CDR2 FQNNGV. This CDR3 is built from 18 residues. V was clipped by 2 bases and J by 2 bases; unmatched bases: 9. The starting material was peripheral blood, obtained on day 0 of AZD1222 vaccination. The chain has TRBV11-2 and TRBJ2-2, with 9 bases matching TRBD2. The sequence derives from an adult in good health. The CDR3 is CASSLRGRRGGNTGELFF. DNA for the CDR3: TGTGCCAGCAGCTTACGGGGACGGCGGGGGGGAAACACCGGGGAGCTGTTTTTT.